This is a list of T cell receptor beta chains from one sample in a study of blood T cell repertoires in COVID-19. Sequencing was performed with immunoSEQ multiplex PCR; in TCRdb, only in-frame clones are kept and a portion is missing. The sample records some 150,000 clones, roughly nine tenths being singletons. The specimen sequenced was peripheral blood. Receptor source: a man in his forties or fifties with acute or convalescent COVID-19. Each CDR3 is given with its conserved first and last residue. The D gene is left open where the match is weak.

d_call j_call v_call cdr3_aa
. TRBJ1-5 TRBV19 CATSPGREDQPQHF
TRBD2 TRBJ2-2 TRBV6-2/TRBV6-3 CASSYMREHGELFF
TRBD1 TRBJ1-4 TRBV6-5 CASIRDSYEKLFF
. TRBJ2-6 TRBV24-1 CATSSGGSGANVLTF
. TRBJ2-7 TRBV11-2 CASSLGGSAVPTYEQYF
TRBD1 TRBJ1-4 TRBV28 CASSLSDRGREKLFF
TRBD2 TRBJ2-1 TRBV7-2 CASSLVAGGQFF
. TRBJ1-3 TRBV4-1 CASRQVSGNTIYF
TRBD1 TRBJ1-1 TRBV30 CAWGTAPNTEAFF
. TRBJ2-7 TRBV5-1 CASSTGNHEQYF
. TRBJ1-5 TRBV28 CASRDTGFGNQPQHF
TRBD2 TRBJ2-3 TRBV7-2 CASSPGLARDTQYF
TRBD2 TRBJ2-4 TRBV9 CASSVGAGVGNIQYF
. TRBJ1-3 TRBV7-8 CASRPVGNTIYF
. TRBJ2-5 TRBV12-3/TRBV12-4 CASSFGSWETQYF
TRBD2 TRBJ2-1 TRBV7-3 CASSLGSGTIHNEQFF
TRBD1 TRBJ1-5 TRBV28 CASSLMDRGNQPQHF
TRBD1 TRBJ2-1 TRBV5-8 CASSLAWDRVAGESYNEQFF
TRBD2 TRBJ2-3 TRBV27 CASSPTPAGGGDTQYF
. TRBJ2-3 TRBV9 CASSRDSGTDTQYF
. TRBJ1-1 TRBV7-2 CASSFPQYEAFF
TRBD1 TRBJ2-5 TRBV7-7 CASSEQGLLGTQYF
TRBD1 TRBJ1-4 TRBV19 CASSSPRDRGISANEKLFF
. TRBJ2-2 TRBV9 CASSVVELPQTGELFF
TRBD1 TRBJ2-6 TRBV10-3 CAISMDRGPGANVLTF
. TRBJ2-7 TRBV24-1 CATVPPLQGLSYEQYF
TRBD2 TRBJ2-1 TRBV10-3 CAISDRLAEVDNEQFF
TRBD2 TRBJ2-1 TRBV18 CASSPPGTSNNEQFF
. TRBJ2-7 TRBV5-6 CASSLDQGMGLTYEQYF
TRBD1 TRBJ1-5 TRBV19 CASSVQGGNQPQHF
TRBD1 TRBJ2-7 TRBV29-1 CSVEGQGATLYEQYF
TRBD1 TRBJ1-5 TRBV28 CASSLAGGRQPQHF
TRBD2 TRBJ2-1 TRBV11-3 CASTLTSGHNEQFF
. TRBJ2-1 TRBV28 CASSLSGGDEQFF
TRBD1 TRBJ1-1 TRBV11-2 CASSFQTGRTEAFF
. TRBJ1-4 TRBV7-8 CASSYRGKTNEKLFF
. TRBJ2-1 TRBV11-3 CASSLTQNNEQFF
. TRBJ1-1 TRBV5-1 CASSLRRDVTTEAFF
. TRBJ2-1 TRBV19 CASSMGGNNEQFF
TRBD1 TRBJ2-1 TRBV19 CASSPRTGGFDNEQFF
TRBD2 TRBJ2-5 TRBV5-1 CASSPSGGAPYQETQYF
TRBD1 TRBJ1-1 TRBV28 CASSEQGVREAFF
TRBD1 TRBJ1-4 TRBV5-4 CASSLGQGAGYEKLFF
TRBD1 TRBJ1-6 TRBV4-3 CASSQAPGQNNSPLHF
TRBD2 TRBJ2-1 TRBV5-1 CASSSGLAGVNEQFF
TRBD2 TRBJ2-7 TRBV29-1 CSGLAGSYEQYF
. TRBJ2-5 TRBV11-2 CASSTLRGIQETQYF
. TRBJ2-7 TRBV28 CASKGLSYEQYF
TRBD1 TRBJ2-5 TRBV28 CASSPSLGQGGQETQYF
TRBD2 TRBJ2-7 TRBV27 CASSPLTSGTAYEQYF
TRBD1 TRBJ2-1 TRBV4-2 CASSQRQGPNEQFF
. TRBJ1-5 TRBV4-3 CASSQEVGERPQHF
TRBD1 TRBJ1-2 TRBV11-2 CASSLAGTEYTF
TRBD2 TRBJ2-1 TRBV11-3 CASSPRSGPYNEQFF
TRBD1 TRBJ1-2 TRBV4-2 CASSQGGQVPLGYTF
. TRBJ1-2 TRBV28 CASSPLGEGRKNYGYTF
. TRBJ2-7 TRBV19 CASSPDRRISSYEQYF